This paragraph covers one T cell receptor (beta chain) sequence. V gave up 6 bases and J gave up 7 bases; unmatched junction bases: 14. Germline CDR1 reads KGHSH; CDR2 reads LQKENI. There are 15 residues in the CDR3. The sample comes from a study of shared T cell receptors in the human thymus. Clones were sequenced by immunoSEQ multiplex PCR, and TCRdb holds only the in-frame ones, with some missing. The sample records about 710,000 clones, about 87% being singletons. The sample was also reused in another study, on human thymus T cells. This second study notes: Healthy Finnish infants undergoing corrective surgery for congenital heart defects were the donors. Thymic material originated from resections removed in the course of corrective heart surgery.

J is TRBJ1-1 and V is TRBV18; 7 bases map to TRBD1. The receptor comes from a boy under two years old with a congenital heart defect. Specimen: thymocytes. The CDR3 loop is CASSPRVDRDFEAFF. The CDR3 nucleotides are TGTGCCAGCTCCCCTCGGGTAGACAGGGACTTTGAAGCTTTCTTT. The full variable domain, its missing parts supplied by reference TRBV18 and TRBJ1-1, is NAGVMQNPRHLVRRRGQEARLRCSPMKGHSHVYWYRQLPEEGLKFMVYLQKENIIDESGMPKERFSAEFPKEGPSILRIQQVVRGDSAAYFCASSPRVDRDFEAFFGQGTRLTVV.